This T cell receptor (beta chain) was obtained from a study of Ad26.COV2.S vaccination and SARS-CoV-2 variants. Overall study context: The trial was COV1001 and the donor's arm was Ad26.COV2.S. The authors gave Ad26.COV2.S intramuscularly, either once or twice 56 days apart.

Regarding the study as a whole: CD8+ and CD4+ T cells specific for spike reportedly responded with substantial breadth after vaccination.

This clone was observed once. Its antigen remains unknown. CDR3 size: 13 residues. Germline V gene data show CDR1 as MGHDK and CDR2 as SYGVNS. V lost 2 bases to trimming and J lost 8 bases, with 12 bases between them. Libraries were prepared by immunoSEQ multiplex PCR; TCRdb keeps only in-frame clonotypes and omits some of them. Of roughly 510,000 clones listed, roughly nine tenths were seen once; the top ten hold around 13%. This sample's treatment: 19 received Ad26.COV2.S at low or high dose, single or two shots; about 5 received placebo; per-sample allocation not given. The samples date from day 63 after the first vaccine or placebo injection. Within Boston, the person who donated was an adult of 18-55 years.

This specimen was peripheral blood, taken in a trial of Ad26.COV2.S vaccine versus placebo. The chain couples TRBV25-1 to TRBJ1-2; D not resolved. This TCR was sampled from a person aged 18 to 59 who received the Ad26.COV2.S COVID-19 vaccine or a placebo. The CDR3 nucleotides read TGTGCCAGCAGTGAACAAGGGTTGGGCGGCTACACCTTC. Protein: CASSEQGLGGYTF.